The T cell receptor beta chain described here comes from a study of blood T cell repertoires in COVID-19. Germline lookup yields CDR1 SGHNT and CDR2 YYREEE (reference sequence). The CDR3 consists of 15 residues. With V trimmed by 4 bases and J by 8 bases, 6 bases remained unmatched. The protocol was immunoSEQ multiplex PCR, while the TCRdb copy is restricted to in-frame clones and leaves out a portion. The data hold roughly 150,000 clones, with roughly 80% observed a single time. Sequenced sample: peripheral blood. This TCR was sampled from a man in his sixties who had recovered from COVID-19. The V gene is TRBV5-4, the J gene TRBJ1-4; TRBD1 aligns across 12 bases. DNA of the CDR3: TGTGCCAGCAGCCGAGAGGGGACAGGGGGCGAAAAACTGTTTTTT. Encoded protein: CASSREGTGGEKLFF.